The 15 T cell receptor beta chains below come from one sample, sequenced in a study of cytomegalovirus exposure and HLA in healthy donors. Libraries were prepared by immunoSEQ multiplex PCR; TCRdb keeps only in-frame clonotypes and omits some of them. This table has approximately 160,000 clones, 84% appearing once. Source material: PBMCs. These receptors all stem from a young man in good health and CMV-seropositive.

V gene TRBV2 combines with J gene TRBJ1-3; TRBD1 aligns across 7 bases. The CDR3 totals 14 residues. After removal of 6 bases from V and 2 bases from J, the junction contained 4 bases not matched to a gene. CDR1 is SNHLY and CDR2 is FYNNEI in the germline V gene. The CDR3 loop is CASREGAAGNTIYF. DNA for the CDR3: TGTGCCAGCAGGGAGGGGGCGGCTGGAAACACCATATATTTT.

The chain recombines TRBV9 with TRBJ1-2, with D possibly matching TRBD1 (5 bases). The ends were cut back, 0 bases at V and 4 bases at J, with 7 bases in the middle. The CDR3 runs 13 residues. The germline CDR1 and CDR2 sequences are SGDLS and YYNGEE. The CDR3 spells CASSVDGAYGYTF. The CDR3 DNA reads TGTGCCAGCAGCGTAGATGGGGCCTATGGCTACACCTTC.

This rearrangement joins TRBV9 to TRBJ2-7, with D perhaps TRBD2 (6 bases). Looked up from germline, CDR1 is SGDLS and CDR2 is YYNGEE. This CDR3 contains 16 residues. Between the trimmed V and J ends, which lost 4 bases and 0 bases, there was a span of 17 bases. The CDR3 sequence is CASSTSGTLASYEQYF. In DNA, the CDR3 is TGTGCCAGCAGCACCTCCGGGACTCTAGCCTCCTACGAGCAGTACTTC. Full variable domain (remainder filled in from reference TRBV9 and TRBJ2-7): DSGVTQTPKHLITATGQRVTLRCSPRSGDLSVYWYQQSLDQGLQFLIQYYNGEERAKGNILERFSAQQFPDLHSELNLSSLELGDSALYFCASSTSGTLASYEQYFGPGTRLTVT.

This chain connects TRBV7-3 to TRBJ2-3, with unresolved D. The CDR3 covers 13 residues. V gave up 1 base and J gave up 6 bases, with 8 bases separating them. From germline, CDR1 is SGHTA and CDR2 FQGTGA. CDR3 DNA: TGTGCCAGCAGCTTAAAGTCCGGGGATACGCAGTATTTT. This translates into CASSLKSGDTQYF.

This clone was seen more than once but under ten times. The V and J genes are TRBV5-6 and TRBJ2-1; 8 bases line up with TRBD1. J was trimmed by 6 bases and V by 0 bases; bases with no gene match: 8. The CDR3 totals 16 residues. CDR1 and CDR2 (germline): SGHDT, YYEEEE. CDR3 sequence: CASSLEGQVMFNEQFF. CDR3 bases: TGTGCCAGCAGCTTGGAGGGACAGGTAATGTTCAATGAGCAGTTCTTC.

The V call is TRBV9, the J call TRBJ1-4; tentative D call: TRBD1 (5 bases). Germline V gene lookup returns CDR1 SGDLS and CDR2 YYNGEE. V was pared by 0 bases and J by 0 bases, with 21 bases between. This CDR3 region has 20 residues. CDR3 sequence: CASSVDFMARGAPTNEKLFF. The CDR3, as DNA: TGTGCCAGCAGCGTAGATTTTATGGCCCGCGGGGCCCCAACTAATGAAAAACTGTTTTTT.

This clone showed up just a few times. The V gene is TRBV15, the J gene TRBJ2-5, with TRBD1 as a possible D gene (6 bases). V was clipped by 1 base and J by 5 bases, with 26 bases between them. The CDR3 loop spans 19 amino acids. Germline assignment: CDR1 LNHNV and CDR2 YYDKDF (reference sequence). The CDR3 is CATSRGYGTPPGRGETQYF. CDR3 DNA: TGTGCCACCAGCAGAGGTTACGGAACTCCCCCGGGAAGGGGGGAGACCCAGTACTTC.

The CDR3, as DNA: TGCGCCAGCAGCTTGGCCGGGGGGGATGGCTATGGCTACACCTTC. Translating gives CASSLAGGDGYGYTF. The rearrangement uses TRBV5-1 and TRBJ1-2, with D perhaps matching TRBD1 (5 bases). Deletions cut 0 bases from V and 4 bases from J, with 13 bases between. The CDR3 has 15 residues. Germline lookup yields CDR1 SGHRS and CDR2 YFSETQ.

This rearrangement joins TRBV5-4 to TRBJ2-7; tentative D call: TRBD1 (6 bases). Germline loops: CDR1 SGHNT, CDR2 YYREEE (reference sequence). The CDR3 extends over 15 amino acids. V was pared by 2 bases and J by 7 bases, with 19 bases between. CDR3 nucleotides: TGTGCCAGCAGCTTATACAGGGACCTACTAGAGGAGCAGTACTTC. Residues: CASSLYRDLLEEQYF.

CDR3 DNA: TGTGCCAGTAGTCCCCAGCGATCGGCCGACTACGAGCAGTACTTC. This translates into CASSPQRSADYEQYF. The chain has TRBV19 and TRBJ2-7; no clear D. Trimming took 5 bases from V and 3 from J, leaving 17 bases between them. Germline V gene data show CDR1 as LNHDA and CDR2 as SQIVND (reference sequence). The CDR3 has 15 amino acids. The variable domain in full, completed from reference TRBV19 and TRBJ2-7, reads DGGITQSPKYLFRKEGQNVTLSCEQNLNHDAMYWYRQDPGQGLRLIYYSQIVNDFQKGDIAEGYSVSREKKESFPLTVTSAQKNPTAFYLCASSPQRSADYEQYFGPGTRLTVT.

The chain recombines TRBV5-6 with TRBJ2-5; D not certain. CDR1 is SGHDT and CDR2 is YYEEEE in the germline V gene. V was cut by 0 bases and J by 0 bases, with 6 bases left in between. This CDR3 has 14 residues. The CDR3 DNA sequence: TGTGCCAGCAGCTTGGCCCCGGACCAAGAGACCCAGTACTTC. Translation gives CASSLAPDQETQYF.

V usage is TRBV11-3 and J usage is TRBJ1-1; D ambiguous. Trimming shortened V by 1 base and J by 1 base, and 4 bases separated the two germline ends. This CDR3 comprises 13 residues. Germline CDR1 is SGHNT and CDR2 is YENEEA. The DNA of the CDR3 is TGTGCCAGCAGCTTAGTACAGAACACTGAAGCTTTCTTT. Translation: CASSLVQNTEAFF.

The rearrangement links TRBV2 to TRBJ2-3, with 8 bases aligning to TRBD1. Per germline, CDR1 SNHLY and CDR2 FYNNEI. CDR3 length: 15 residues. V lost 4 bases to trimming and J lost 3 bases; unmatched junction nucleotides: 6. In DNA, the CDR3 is TGTGCCAGCAGTGTAGGACAGGGAGCGACAGATACGCAGTATTTT. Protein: CASSVGQGATDTQYF.

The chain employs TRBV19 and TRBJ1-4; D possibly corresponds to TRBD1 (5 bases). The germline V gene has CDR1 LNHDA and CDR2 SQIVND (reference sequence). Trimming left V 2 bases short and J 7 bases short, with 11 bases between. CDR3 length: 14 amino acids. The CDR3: CASSIRGEVEKLFF. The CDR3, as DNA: TGTGCCAGTAGTATAAGAGGGGAGGTTGAAAAACTGTTTTTT.

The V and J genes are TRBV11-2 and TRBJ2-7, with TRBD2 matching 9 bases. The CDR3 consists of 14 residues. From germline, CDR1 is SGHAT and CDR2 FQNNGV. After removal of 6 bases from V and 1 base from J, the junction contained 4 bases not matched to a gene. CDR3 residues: CASRAGGGSYEQYF. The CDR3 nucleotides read TGTGCCAGCAGGGCGGGAGGGGGGTCCTACGAGCAGTACTTC.